This T cell receptor (beta chain) was documented in a study of blood T cells in healthy people across ages. Points from the study as a whole: CMV status of donors was not determined, possibly confounding expanded clonotype changes.

Each individual donor underwent a draw of 8 to 10 milliliters of peripheral blood. Total RNA extraction produced at least 5 micrograms (per sample) for the study. Looked up from germline, CDR1 is MDHEN and CDR2 is SYDVKM. This CDR3 has 15 amino acids. Trimming at V came to 6 bases and at J to 3 bases, leaving 10 bases not matched to a gene. Together with a sample-barcoded 5' primer, a J-beta primer mix was included in a second PCR lasting roughly 7 to 11 cycles. One entry per CDR3 protein results from TCRdb running MiXCR on the 5' RACE reads. The data contain 1.5 million to 2 million distinct CDR3 sequences, about two fifths of them singletons. Concerning this clonotype: Its antigen is not known.

This chain connects TRBV28 to TRBJ2-7; the match to TRBD2 covers 8 bases. The sequenced sample consisted of blood. The clonotype was recovered from a human donor in good health. CDR3 sequence: CASRGGGSRGYEQYF. The CDR3 DNA follows: TGTGCCAGCAGGGGCGGGGGGTCTAGAGGCTACGAGCAGTACTTC.